This T cell receptor (beta chain) is from a study of human T cells and chemical hapten exposure. Overall study results and limits: TCRs above 1 in 1000 frequency did not change with DPC sensitization.

Time point specified: pre-sensitization, week 0. Treatment described: therapeutic diphenylcyclopropenone sensitization with weekly scalp DPC. Per the original data handling: Samples ranged from about 23,224 to 690,600 TCRs, with a median of roughly 95,000. From the RACE reads, TCRdb called clonotypes with MiXCR, one entry per CDR3 protein. TCRdb, not the original authors, processed these V and J calls. The sample contains tens of thousands of distinct CDR3 sequences, about 11% of which appear only once. V lost 5 bases and J 8 bases, leaving 21 bases between the germline ends. The germline gives CDR1 DFQATT, CDR2 SNEGSKA (reference sequence). The CDR3 totals 14 residues. The table lists this clonotype with many counts. Its antigen is undetermined.

The chain is built from TRBV20-1 and TRBJ1-2; D perhaps matches TRBD1 (6 bases). This material consisted of whole blood, taken in connection with sensitization to the hapten diphenylcyclopropenone (DPC). This TCR was recovered from a middle-aged woman with alopecia areata. Some clones in this sample may be carry-over from other donors' samples. CDR3 region: CSAGPGRGAGGYTF. DNA of the CDR3: TGCAGTGCTGGCCCCGGTAGGGGGGCTGGGGGCTACACCTTC.